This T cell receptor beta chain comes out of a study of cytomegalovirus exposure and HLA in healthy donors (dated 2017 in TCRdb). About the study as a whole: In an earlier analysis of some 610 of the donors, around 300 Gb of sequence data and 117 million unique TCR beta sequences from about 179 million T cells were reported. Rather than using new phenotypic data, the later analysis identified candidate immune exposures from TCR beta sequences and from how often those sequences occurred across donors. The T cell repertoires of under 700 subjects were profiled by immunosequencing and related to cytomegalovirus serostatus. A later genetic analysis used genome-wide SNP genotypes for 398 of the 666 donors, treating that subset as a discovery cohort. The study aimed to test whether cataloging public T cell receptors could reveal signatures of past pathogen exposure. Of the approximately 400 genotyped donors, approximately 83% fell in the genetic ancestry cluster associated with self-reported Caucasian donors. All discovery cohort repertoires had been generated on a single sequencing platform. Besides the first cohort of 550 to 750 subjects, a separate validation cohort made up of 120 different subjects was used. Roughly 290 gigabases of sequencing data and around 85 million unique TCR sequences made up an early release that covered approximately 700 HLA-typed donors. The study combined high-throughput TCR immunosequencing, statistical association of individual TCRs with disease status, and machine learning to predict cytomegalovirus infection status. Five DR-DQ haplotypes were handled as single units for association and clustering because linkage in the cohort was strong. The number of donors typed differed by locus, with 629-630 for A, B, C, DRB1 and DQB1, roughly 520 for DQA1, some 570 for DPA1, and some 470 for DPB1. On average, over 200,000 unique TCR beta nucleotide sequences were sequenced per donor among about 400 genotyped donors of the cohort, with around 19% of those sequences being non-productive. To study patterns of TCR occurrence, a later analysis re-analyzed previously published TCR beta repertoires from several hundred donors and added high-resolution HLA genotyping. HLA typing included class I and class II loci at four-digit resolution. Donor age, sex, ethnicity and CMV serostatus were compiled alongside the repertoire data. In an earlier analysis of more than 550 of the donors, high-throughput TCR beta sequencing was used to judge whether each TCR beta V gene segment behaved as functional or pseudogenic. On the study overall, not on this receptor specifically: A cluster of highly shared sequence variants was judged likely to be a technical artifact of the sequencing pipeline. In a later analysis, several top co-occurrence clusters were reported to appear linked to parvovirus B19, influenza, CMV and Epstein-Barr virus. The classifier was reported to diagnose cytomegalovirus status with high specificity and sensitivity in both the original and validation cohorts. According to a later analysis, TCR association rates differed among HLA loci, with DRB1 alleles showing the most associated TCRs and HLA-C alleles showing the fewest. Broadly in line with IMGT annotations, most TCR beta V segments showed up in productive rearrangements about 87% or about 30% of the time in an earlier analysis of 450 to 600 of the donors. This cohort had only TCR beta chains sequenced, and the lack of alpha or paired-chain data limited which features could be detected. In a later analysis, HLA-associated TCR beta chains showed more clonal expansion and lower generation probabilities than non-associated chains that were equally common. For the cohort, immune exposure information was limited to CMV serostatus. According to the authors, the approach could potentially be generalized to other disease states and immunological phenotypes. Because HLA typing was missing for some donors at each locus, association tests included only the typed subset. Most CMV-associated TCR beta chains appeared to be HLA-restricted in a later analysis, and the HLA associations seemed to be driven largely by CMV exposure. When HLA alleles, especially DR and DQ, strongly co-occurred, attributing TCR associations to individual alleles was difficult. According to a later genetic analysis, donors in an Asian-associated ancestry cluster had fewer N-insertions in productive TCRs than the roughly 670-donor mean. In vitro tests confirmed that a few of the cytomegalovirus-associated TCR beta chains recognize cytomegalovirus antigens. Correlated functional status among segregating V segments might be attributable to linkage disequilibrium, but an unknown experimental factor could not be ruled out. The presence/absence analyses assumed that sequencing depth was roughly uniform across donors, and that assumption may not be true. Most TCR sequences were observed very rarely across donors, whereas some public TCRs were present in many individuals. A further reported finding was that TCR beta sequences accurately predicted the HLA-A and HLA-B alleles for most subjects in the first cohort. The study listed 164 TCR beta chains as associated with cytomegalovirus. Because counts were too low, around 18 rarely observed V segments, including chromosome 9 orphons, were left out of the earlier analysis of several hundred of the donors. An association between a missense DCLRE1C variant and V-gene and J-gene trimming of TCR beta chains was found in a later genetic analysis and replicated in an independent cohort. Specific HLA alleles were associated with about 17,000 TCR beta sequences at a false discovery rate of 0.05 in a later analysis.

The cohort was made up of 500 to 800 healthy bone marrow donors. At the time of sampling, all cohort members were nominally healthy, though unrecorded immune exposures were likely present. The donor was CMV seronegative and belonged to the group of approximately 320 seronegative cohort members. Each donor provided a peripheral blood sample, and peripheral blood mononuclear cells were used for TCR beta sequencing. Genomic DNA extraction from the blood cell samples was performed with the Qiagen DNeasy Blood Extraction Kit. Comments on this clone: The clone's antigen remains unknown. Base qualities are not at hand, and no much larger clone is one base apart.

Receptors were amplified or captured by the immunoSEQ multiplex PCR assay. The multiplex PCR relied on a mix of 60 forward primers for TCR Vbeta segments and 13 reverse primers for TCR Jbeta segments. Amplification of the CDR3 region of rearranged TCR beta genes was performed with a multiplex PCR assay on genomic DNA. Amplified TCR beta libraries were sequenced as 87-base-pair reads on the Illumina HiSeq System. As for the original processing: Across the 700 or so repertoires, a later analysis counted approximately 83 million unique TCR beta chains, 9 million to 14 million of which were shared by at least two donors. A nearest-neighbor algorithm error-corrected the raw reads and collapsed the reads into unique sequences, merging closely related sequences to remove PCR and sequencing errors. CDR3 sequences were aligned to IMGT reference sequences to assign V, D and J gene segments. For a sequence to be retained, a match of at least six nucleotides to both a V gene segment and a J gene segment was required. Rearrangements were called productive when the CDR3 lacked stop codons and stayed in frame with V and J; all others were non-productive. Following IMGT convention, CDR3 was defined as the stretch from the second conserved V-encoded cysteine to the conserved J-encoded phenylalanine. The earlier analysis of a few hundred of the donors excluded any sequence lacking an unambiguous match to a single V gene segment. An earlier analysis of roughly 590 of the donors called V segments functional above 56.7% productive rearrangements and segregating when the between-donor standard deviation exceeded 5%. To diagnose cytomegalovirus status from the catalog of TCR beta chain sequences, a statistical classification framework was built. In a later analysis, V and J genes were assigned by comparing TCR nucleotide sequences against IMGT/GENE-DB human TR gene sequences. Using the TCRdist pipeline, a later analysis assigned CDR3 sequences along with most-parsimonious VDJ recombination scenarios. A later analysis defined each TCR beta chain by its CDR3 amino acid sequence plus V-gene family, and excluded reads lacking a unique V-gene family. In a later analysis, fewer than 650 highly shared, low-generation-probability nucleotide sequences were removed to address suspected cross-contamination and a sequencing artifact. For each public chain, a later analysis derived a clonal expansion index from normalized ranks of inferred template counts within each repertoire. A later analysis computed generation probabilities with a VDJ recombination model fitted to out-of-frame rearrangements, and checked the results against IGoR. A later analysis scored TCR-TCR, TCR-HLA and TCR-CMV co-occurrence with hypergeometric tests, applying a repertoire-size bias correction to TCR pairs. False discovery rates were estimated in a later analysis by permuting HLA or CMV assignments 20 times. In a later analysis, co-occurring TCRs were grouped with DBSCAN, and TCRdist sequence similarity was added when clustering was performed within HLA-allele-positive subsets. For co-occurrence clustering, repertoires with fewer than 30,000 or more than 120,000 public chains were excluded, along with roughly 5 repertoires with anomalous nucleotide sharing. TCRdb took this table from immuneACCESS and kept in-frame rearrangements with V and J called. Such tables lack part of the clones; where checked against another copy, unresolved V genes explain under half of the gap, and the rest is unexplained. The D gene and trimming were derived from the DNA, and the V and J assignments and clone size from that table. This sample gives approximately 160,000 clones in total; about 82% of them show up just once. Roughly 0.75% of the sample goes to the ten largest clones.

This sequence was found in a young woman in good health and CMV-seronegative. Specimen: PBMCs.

The bases read TGTGCCAGCAGCTTGGTTCAGGGTAGGAATGAGCAGTTCTTC. Translation gives CASSLVQGRNEQFF. The rearrangement joined TRBV5-8 to TRBJ2-1; possibly the D gene is TRBD1, per 5 matching bases. V is shortened by 0 bases, J by 7 bases, and the region joining them spans 11 bases. Inclusive of the bounding cysteine and phenylalanine, the CDR3 is 14 residues long. The entry retains the CDR3 DNA only, 42 bases that are in frame from base 1. In the germline V gene, CDR1 corresponds to SGHTS and CDR2 to YDEGEE.